The 21 T cell receptor beta chains in this list originate from one sample, sequenced in a study of T cell changes during pregnancy in multiple sclerosis. Clones were read by immunoSEQ multiplex PCR, and TCRdb kept only the in-frame ones, dropping some. The sample lists about 24,000 clones, 90% seen once, with more than 7.5% in the top ten. The sample consisted of CD8+ T cells from peripheral blood mononuclear cells, taken in the third trimester of pregnancy. The source is a female donor in good health, enrolled as a control in a pregnancy study.

The chain recombines TRBV11-2 with TRBJ2-7, with 11 nucleotides matching TRBD1. J was trimmed by 3 bases and V by 3 bases; bases with no gene match: 1. This CDR3 comprises 14 residues. Germline assignment: CDR1 SGHAT and CDR2 FQNNGV. The CDR3 sequence: CASSLGTGGYEQYF. Written as DNA, the CDR3 is TGTGCCAGCAGCTTGGGGACAGGGGGCTACGAGCAGTACTTC. Full variable domain (rest looked up from reference TRBV11-2 and TRBJ2-7): EAGVAQSPRYKIIEKRQSVAFWCNPISGHATLYWYQQILGQGPKLLIQFQNNGVVDDSQLPKDRFSAERLKGVDSTLKIQPAKLEDSAVYLCASSLGTGGYEQYFGPGTRLTVT.

The chain couples TRBV19 to TRBJ1-1; the D gene is possibly TRBD1 (6 bases). Germline values: CDR1 LNHDA, CDR2 SQIVND (reference sequence). CDR3 size: 15 residues. V lost 5 bases and J 6 bases, leaving 19 bases between the germline ends. The CDR3 nucleotides are TGTGCCAGTAGTCTAGGAACCAGGGGCCAAGCTGAAGCTTTCTTT. This translates into CASSLGTRGQAEAFF.

This chain connects TRBV6-5 to TRBJ1-1, with 7 positions matching TRBD1. CDR3 size: 14 residues. CDR1 is MNHEY, CDR2 SVGAGI, per germline. Germline trimming cut 4 bases from V and 2 bases from J; bases unmatched to any gene: 4. CDR3 coding DNA: TGTGCCAGCAGTTTGAACAGGGGAAACACTGAAGCTTTCTTT. Residues: CASSLNRGNTEAFF.

The chain has TRBV10-3 and TRBJ1-5; TRBD1 aligns across 10 bases. The V and J ends lost 8 bases and 5 bases, in that order; junction bases with no gene match: 9. Germline V gene data show CDR1 as ENHRY and CDR2 as SYGVKD. CDR3 length: 15 amino acids. For the CDR3, the DNA is TGTGCCATCCGCCCGGGGGGGACAGGGGATCAGCCCCAGCATTTT. Translating it yields CAIRPGGTGDQPQHF.

This rearrangement joins TRBV12-2 to TRBJ2-3; TRBD2, the table's D call, was not compared with the DNA. TRBV12-2 is noted as a pseudogene. This CDR3 is built from 16 residues. CDR3 amino acids: CASRDKLAGGTDTQYF. DNA of the CDR3: TGTGCAAGTCGAGATAAACTAGCGGGGGGCACAGATACGCAGTATTTT.

This chain links TRBV6-5 with TRBJ2-1; 12 bases fit TRBD2. Germline CDR1 reads MNHEY; CDR2 reads SVGAGI. V shed 10 bases, J shed 13 bases, and the junction held 14 bases outside the gene matches. This CDR3 is 14 amino acids long. This chain's CDR3 is CATTPLAGGPRQFF. The CDR3 coding sequence is TGTGCCACCACCCCCCTAGCGGGAGGGCCGAGACAGTTCTTC.

The CDR3 DNA is TGTGCCAGCAGCGTAAGACAGGGTATGAAGGACTATGGCTACACCTTC. Encoded protein: CASSVRQGMKDYGYTF. The chain joins TRBV13 to TRBJ1-2; 7 positions match TRBD1. The CDR3 length is 16 residues. The J segment lost 3 bases and the V segment lost 5 bases, leaving 12 bases of the junction unmatched. Germline V CDR1 and CDR2: PRHDT, FYEKMQ (reference sequence).

This clone was seen once. The chain links TRBV19 to TRBJ2-1, with 11 bases that match TRBD2. The CDR3 runs 15 residues. Germline V gene data show CDR1 as LNHDA and CDR2 as SQIVND (reference sequence). The junction had 3 bases not matched to a gene; V was cut back by 5 bases and J by 3 bases. CDR3 sequence: CASSRTSGSYNEQFF. The CDR3 coding sequence is TGTGCCAGTAGTCGAACTAGCGGGAGCTACAATGAGCAGTTCTTC.

The V call is TRBV19, the J call TRBJ1-3, with D uncertain. CDR1 is LNHDA, CDR2 SQIVND, per germline (reference sequence). The CDR3 is 15 residues long. V lost 3 bases and J 0 bases, leaving 9 bases between the germline ends. The CDR3 sequence is CASSILTNSGNTIYF. CDR3 DNA: TGTGCCAGTAGTATTCTGACAAACTCTGGAAACACCATATATTTT.

The J gene is TRBJ1-1, the V gene TRBV5-5, with 7 positions matching TRBD1. V dropped 3 bases and J dropped 5; count of bases not matched to a gene: 10. The CDR3 loop spans 15 amino acids. Germline V gene lookup returns CDR1 SGHKS and CDR2 YYEKEE (reference sequence). The CDR3 nucleotides are TGTGCCAGCAGCTGGGCCACAGGGGCGGTAACTGAAGCTTTCTTT. Its protein is CASSWATGAVTEAFF. The entire variable domain, with the rest obtained from reference TRBV5-5 and TRBJ1-1, is as follows: DAGVTQSPTHLIKTRGQQVTLRCSPISGHKSVSWYQQVLGQGPQFIFQYYEKEERGRGNFPDRFSARQFPNYSSELNVNALLLGDSALYLCASSWATGAVTEAFFGQGTRLTVV.

V usage is TRBV6-4 and J usage is TRBJ2-1; 10 positions agree with TRBD2. The CDR3 consists of 16 residues. V gave up 0 bases and J gave up 9 bases; unmatched junction bases: 8. Per the germline V gene, CDR1 is MRHNA and CDR2 is SNTAGT. The CDR3 protein is CASSDSEAGGLLEQFF. CDR3 in DNA: TGTGCCAGCAGTGACTCAGAAGCGGGGGGGCTTCTTGAGCAGTTCTTC.

The rearrangement joins TRBV13 to TRBJ1-4; a weak D match, TRBD1 (6 bases). The germline CDR1 and CDR2 sequences are PRHDT and FYEKMQ (reference sequence). The CDR3 totals 19 residues. Trimming shortened V by 2 bases and J by 4 bases, and 23 bases separated the two germline ends. The CDR3 loop is CASSLTIRTENFSNEKLFF. DNA of the CDR3: TGTGCCAGCAGCTTAACCATTAGGACAGAAAACTTTAGTAATGAAAAACTGTTTTTT.

The genes are TRBV21-1 and TRBJ1-2; the table assigns TRBD1, which was not confirmed against the DNA. TRBV21-1 is tagged as a pseudogene. The CDR3 consists of 15 residues. CDR3 coding DNA: TGTGCCAGCAGCAAATGGGTAGGGGAAAACTATGGCTACACCTTC. The encoded protein is CASSKWVGENYGYTF.

V gene TRBV5-1 combines with J gene TRBJ1-1, with 8 bases fitting TRBD1. Germline V CDR1 and CDR2: SGHRS, YFSETQ. The trim removed 0 bases at V and 7 bases at J, leaving 2 bases unmatched. The CDR3 contains 13 residues. In DNA form, the CDR3 reads TGCGCCAGCAGCTTGGGAGGGACAGGTGAAGCTTTCTTT. Translated: CASSLGGTGEAFF.

The chain employs TRBV5-1 and TRBJ2-7; 10 positions agree with TRBD1. Losses at the gene ends were 0 bases for V and 4 bases for J; bases not matched to a gene: 10. Germline V gene lookup returns CDR1 SGHRS and CDR2 YFSETQ. The CDR3 consists of 17 residues. The CDR3 DNA follows: TGCGCCAGCAGCTTGGCCGCCCGGGACAGGGGTTTGTACGAGCAGTACTTC. Protein: CASSLAARDRGLYEQYF.

The chain joins TRBV6-5 to TRBJ1-1, with 7 bases fitting TRBD1. V lost 4 bases, J lost 0 bases, and 8 bases stayed unmatched. The germline CDR1 and CDR2 sequences are MNHEY and SVGAGI. This CDR3 contains 16 residues. The CDR3 DNA reads TGTGCCAGCAGTTGGGACAGCATTTCTATGAACACTGAAGCTTTCTTT. It translates to CASSWDSISMNTEAFF.

This clone was picked up a small number of times. The gene calls are TRBV7-6 and TRBJ2-2; 7 bases are a match to TRBD1. Germline values: CDR1 SGHVS, CDR2 FNYEAQ. J was trimmed by 2 bases and V by 7 bases; bases with no gene match: 7. The CDR3 totals 15 residues. Here the CDR3 DNA reads TGTGCCAGCACCTTGGGGACAGATAACACCGGGGAGCTGTTTTTT. Translation gives CASTLGTDNTGELFF.

This clone was observed a single time. CDR3 sequence (DNA): TGTGCCAGCTCGACCTCGGACACCCCGGGCGAGCAGTTCTTC. Amino acids: CASSTSDTPGEQFF. This sequence joins TRBV6-4 and TRBJ2-1; tentative D call: TRBD1 (5 bases). In germline, CDR1 is MRHNA, CDR2 SNTAGT. The CDR3 has 14 amino acids. V was trimmed by 8 bases and J by 10 bases, leaving 21 bases between them.

The chain couples TRBV28 to TRBJ2-3; 11 bases map to TRBD1. Germline V gene data show CDR1 as MDHEN and CDR2 as SYDVKM. This CDR3 region has 17 residues. Losses at the gene ends were 6 bases for V and 3 bases for J; bases not matched to a gene: 11. For the CDR3, the DNA is TGTGCCAGCAGCAACCCCCGGGACAGGGGGTTGACAGATACGCAGTATTTT. Protein product: CASSNPRDRGLTDTQYF.

The rearrangement joins TRBV28 to TRBJ2-7; tentatively, D is TRBD1 (6 bases). Germline V gene sequence: CDR1 MDHEN, CDR2 SYDVKM. CDR3 length: 15 residues. The ends were cut back, 6 bases at V and 4 bases at J, with 19 bases in the middle. DNA of the CDR3: TGTGCCAGCAGCCTCACAGGGCAGTATCCTTACGAGCAGTACTTC. This translates into CASSLTGQYPYEQYF.

V gene TRBV6-5 combines with J gene TRBJ1-2, with TRBD1 matching 7 bases. Germline values: CDR1 MNHEY, CDR2 SVGAGI. V shed 5 bases, J shed 4 bases, and the junction held 10 bases outside the gene matches. This CDR3 contains 15 residues. The CDR3 protein is CASSPGTVNLYGYTF. For the CDR3, the DNA is TGTGCCAGCAGTCCCGGGACAGTGAACCTCTATGGCTACACCTTC.